The subject of this entry is one TCR beta chain. This receptor's antigen is unknown. Base qualities were left out, and no much larger clone turns up one base away. This sample is drawn from a study of blood T cells in healthy people across ages (dated by TCRdb to 2015 to 2017). With respect to the entire study: Template switching captured roughly one uniquely barcoded TCR beta cDNA molecule per two T cells in model experiments. Using deep sequencing normalized with unique cDNA molecular identifiers, the study measured how TCR beta repertoire diversity changes with age. The donors were split into four age groups: young (average around 16 years), middle-aged (roughly 39), aged (roughly 68) and long-lived (approximately 80). To avoid experimental bias, donors of different ages were distributed randomly across sequencing lanes. Two additional independent replicas of 1 million unique cDNA reads from the same blood draw were analyzed for two donors (one aged 18 to 30 and one aged 80 or older).

Donors were 39 systemically healthy Caucasian individuals from Russia aged roughly 6 to 95 years. About 10 milliliters of peripheral blood were collected from each donor into EDTA-treated Vacutainer tubes. PBMCs were isolated by Ficoll-Paque density-gradient centrifugation, with at least 6 million obtained per sample. Total RNA was extracted from PBMCs with Trizol reagent, with at least 5 micrograms obtained per sample. For every donor, an aliquot of PBMCs went through flow cytometry to measure the percentages of naive CD45RAhigh/CD27high T cells. Paper-wide results and their limitations: Observed TCR beta diversity correlated strongly with the percentage of naive T cells measured by flow cytometry. The long-lived group showed more naive CD4+ T cells, fewer expanded clones and increased TCR diversity than the aged group, suggesting age selection. Estimates of total diversity based on one million sequenced T cells were regarded as lower bounds and as underestimates. Conclusive comparison of naive and antigen-experienced compartments was prevented by the profiling of bulk unsorted PBMCs. Observed TCR beta diversity per million T cells fell roughly linearly with age, and a significant reduction was already apparent by age approximately 41. Because donor CMV infection status was unknown, age-related changes in expanded clonotypes were potentially confounded.

Library generation was performed with 5' RACE. The sequencer was an Illumina HiSeq 2500. The second PCR ran for roughly 7 to 12 cycles and used a J-beta primer mix along with a sample-barcoded 5' primer. A unique molecular identifier was introduced onto each TCR beta cDNA molecule by a template-switch 5' adaptor carrying 12 random nucleotides. Each sample yielded at least 2.5 million CDR3-containing paired-end reads. The Mint cDNA synthesis kit, primed by a TRBC-specific oligonucleotide, was used to synthesize first-strand cDNA from all RNA. Following uracil-DNA glycosylase treatment, a first 18-cycle PCR with universal primers M1SS and BC2_uni_R was performed on all cDNA. On the authors' methods: Each sample was normalized by randomly selecting 1 million high-quality reads, each carrying a distinct molecular identifier. Instead of being binned into consensus sequences, reads with shared molecular identifiers were discarded. CDR3 identification, clonotype clustering and error correction used MiTCR with a Q25 quality threshold and the strictest error-elimination algorithm. Lower-bound total TCR beta diversity was estimated with a nonparametric unseen species model using Euler transformation. The raw public reads went through TCRdb reprocessing: fastp at Q25, MiXCR clone calling, in-frame beta chains kept. Each CDR3 protein gets just one entry, which takes the most common genes and DNA from the rows behind it. The V and J calls shown here were made by TCRdb, not taken from the authors' results. In all, the sample holds about 1,400,000 distinct CDR3 sequences, and 42% of those were seen once. The ten biggest clones cover 7.9% of the sample.

This clonotype originated in a woman aged 18-29 years in good health. Sequencing input: blood.

The CDR3 protein sequence reads: CASSPTFGREVDQYF. At the DNA level, the sequence is TGTGCCAGCAGCCCAACTTTCGGCAGGGAGGTAGACCAGTACTTC. This chain is built from TRBV11-2 and TRBJ2-5; TRBD2 is possibly the D segment (6 matching bases). The CDR3 measures 15 amino acids from cysteine to phenylalanine. Only the CDR3 region is kept as DNA, spanning 45 bases read in frame from base 1. V is pared back by 5 bases and J by 10 bases, with 23 bases lying between the germline termini. Reading the germline V gene gives CDR1 SGHAT and CDR2 FQNNGV.